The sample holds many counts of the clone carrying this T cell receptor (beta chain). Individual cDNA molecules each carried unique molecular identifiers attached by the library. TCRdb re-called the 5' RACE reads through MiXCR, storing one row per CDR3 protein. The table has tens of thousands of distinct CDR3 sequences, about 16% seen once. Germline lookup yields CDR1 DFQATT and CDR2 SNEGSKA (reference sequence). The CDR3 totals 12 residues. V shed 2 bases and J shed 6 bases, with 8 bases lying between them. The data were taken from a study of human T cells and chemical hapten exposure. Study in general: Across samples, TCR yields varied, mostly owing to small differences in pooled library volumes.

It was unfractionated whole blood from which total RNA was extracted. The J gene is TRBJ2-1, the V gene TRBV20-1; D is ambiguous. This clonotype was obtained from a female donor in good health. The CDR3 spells CSARSDSNEQFF. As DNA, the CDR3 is TGCAGTGCTAGATCCGACTCCAATGAGCAGTTCTTC.